This TCR beta chain was retrieved from a study of T cell changes during pregnancy in multiple sclerosis. Losses at the gene ends were 0 bases for V and 2 bases for J; bases not matched to a gene: 7. The CDR3 is 16 amino acids. Germline lookup yields CDR1 LGHNA and CDR2 YSLEER. The table came from immunoSEQ multiplex PCR; TCRdb's copy has only in-frame clones and leaves some out. The sample has about 29,000 clones; around 89% are singletons. Material: CD8+ T cells from peripheral blood mononuclear cells, obtained after pregnancy. V usage is TRBV4-3 and J usage is TRBJ2-7, with 7 bases that match TRBD2. The sequence derives from a female donor with multiple sclerosis, enrolled in a pregnancy study. CDR3 nucleotides: TGCGCCAGCAGCCAAGAGGCTAGCGGACTACCCTACGAGCAGTACTTC. Translating gives CASSQEASGLPYEQYF.